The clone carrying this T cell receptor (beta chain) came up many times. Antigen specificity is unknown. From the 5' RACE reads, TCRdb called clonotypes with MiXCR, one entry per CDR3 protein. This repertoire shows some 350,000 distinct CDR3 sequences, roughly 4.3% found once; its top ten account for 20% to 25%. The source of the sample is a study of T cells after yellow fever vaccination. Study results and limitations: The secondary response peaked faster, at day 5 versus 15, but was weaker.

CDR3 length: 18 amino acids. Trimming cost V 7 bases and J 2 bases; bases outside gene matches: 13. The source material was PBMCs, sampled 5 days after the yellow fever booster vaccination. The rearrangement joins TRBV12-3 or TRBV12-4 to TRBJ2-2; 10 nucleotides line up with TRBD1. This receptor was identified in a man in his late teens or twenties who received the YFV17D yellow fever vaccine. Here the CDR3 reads CASTSQGGTGDNTGELFF. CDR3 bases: TGTGCCAGCACCTCCCAGGGAGGGACAGGGGATAACACCGGGGAGCTGTTTTTT.